This T cell receptor beta chain originates from a study of regulatory T cells in long-lasting Graves disease. Time point in this sample: newly diagnosed GD, antithyroid drugs for less than 3 months. RNA isolated from PBMCs was used to make the TCR library. CDR3 size: 15 residues. Losses at the gene ends were 6 bases for V and 6 bases for J; bases not matched to a gene: 9. CDR1 is MDHEN, CDR2 SYDVKM, per germline. The TCR beta library used iRepertoire HTBI primers with Arm-PCR amplification of CDR3. TCRdb recomputed calls from the multiplex PCR reads with MiXCR, one row per CDR3 protein. The top ten hold approximately 15% of the sample, which has 200,000 to 250,000 distinct CDR3 sequences, 20% to 25% seen once. This clonotype appeared many times.

The chain is built from TRBV28 and TRBJ2-2; TRBD2 matches 8 bases. The sequence was collected from a female donor with Graves disease. Sample: peripheral blood mononuclear cells (PBMCs), taken at new diagnosis, from a patient treated with antithyroid drugs. The CDR3 loop reads CASSGGGHLPGELFF. As DNA, the CDR3 is TGTGCCAGCAGCGGGGGGGGACACCTGCCCGGGGAGCTGTTTTTT.